This TCR beta chain was retrieved from a study of cytomegalovirus exposure and HLA in healthy donors. Study-level background: The study placed around 80% of its roughly 400 genotyped donors in the Caucasian-associated ancestry cluster. The study, taken as a whole, reports: Analysis performed later found over 15,000 TCR beta sequences associated with HLA alleles at 0.05 false discovery rate.

In the case of this clone: Its antigen remains unknown.

Germline CDR1 SGHRS, CDR2 YFSETQ. The CDR3 sequence is 12 residues long. V was shortened by 0 bases and J by 5 bases, with 5 bases between the two germline ends. Researchers ran the PCR with 60 Vbeta and 13 Jbeta primers. Some clones are missing from TCRdb's copy, which holds only in-frame ones; the method was immunoSEQ multiplex PCR. Reported are about 39,000 clones; the ten largest clones contain over 3.5%. What was sequenced was PBMCs. The chain employs TRBV5-1 and TRBJ1-1; D gene unclear. This sequence was found in a male donor in good health and CMV-seronegative. In DNA form, the CDR3 reads TGCGCCAGCAGCTTGGAGAGGACTGAAGCTTTCTTT. Translation: CASSLERTEAFF.